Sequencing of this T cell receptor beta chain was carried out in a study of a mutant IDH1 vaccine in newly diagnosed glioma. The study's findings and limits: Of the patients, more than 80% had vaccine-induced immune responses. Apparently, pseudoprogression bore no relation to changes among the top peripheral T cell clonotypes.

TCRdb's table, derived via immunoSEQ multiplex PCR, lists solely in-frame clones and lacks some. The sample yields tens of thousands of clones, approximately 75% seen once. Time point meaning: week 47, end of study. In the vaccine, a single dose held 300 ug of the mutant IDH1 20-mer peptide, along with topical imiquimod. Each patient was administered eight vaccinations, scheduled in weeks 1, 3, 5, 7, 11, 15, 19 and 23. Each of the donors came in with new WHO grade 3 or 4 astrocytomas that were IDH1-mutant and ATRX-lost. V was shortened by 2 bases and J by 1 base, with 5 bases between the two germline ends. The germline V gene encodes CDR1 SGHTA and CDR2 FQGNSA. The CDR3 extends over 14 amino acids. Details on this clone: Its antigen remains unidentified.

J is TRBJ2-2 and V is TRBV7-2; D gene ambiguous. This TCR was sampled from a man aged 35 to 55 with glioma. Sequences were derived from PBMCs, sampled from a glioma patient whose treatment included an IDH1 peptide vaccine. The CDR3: CASSLWENTGELFF. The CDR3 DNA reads TGTGCCAGCAGCTTATGGGAGAACACCGGGGAGCTGTTTTTT.